The 24 T cell receptor beta chains below were found in one sample sequenced in a study of T cell responses to AZD1222 COVID-19 vaccine. Generated by immunoSEQ multiplex PCR, the TCRdb table keeps only in-frame clones and is missing some. The sample records roughly 150,000 clones, about nine tenths being singletons. The sample in question was peripheral blood, obtained 28 days after the second AZD1222 dose. Receptors originate from an adult who received the AZD1222 COVID-19 vaccine.

The chain uses TRBV13 and TRBJ1-2; the D gene is possibly TRBD1 (5 bases). Trimming pared 3 bases from V and 0 bases from J, leaving 17 bases between. The CDR3 is 17 amino acids. In germline, CDR1 is PRHDT, CDR2 FYEKMQ (reference sequence). CDR3 bases: TGTGCCAGCAGCTTGGGCCGTCCCAGACAGACTAACTATGGCTACACCTTC. This encodes CASSLGRPRQTNYGYTF.

The V gene is TRBV7-2, the J gene TRBJ1-2; a possible D gene is TRBD1 (6 bases). V lost 0 bases and J 7 bases, leaving 9 bases between the germline ends. The CDR3 has 13 amino acids. Germline CDR1 reads SGHTA; CDR2 reads FQGNSA. CDR3 sequence reads: CASSLAGGGGYTF. CDR3 coding DNA: TGTGCCAGCAGCTTAGCAGGGGGGGGTGGCTACACCTTC.

The chain has TRBV5-1 and TRBJ1-3; D is perhaps TRBD1 (5 bases). From germline, CDR1 is SGHRS and CDR2 YFSETQ. The CDR3 runs 15 residues. V gave up 3 bases and J gave up 6 bases, with 16 bases separating them. CDR3 residues: CASSSGPIPENTIYF. The DNA for the CDR3 is TGCGCCAGCAGCTCGGGGCCAATCCCTGAAAACACCATATATTTT.

The rearrangement joins TRBV5-1 to TRBJ2-5; D ambiguous. The V and J ends lost 4 bases and 5 bases respectively, with 9 bases between them. The CDR3 consists of 12 residues. The germline gives CDR1 SGHRS, CDR2 YFSETQ. In nucleotides, the CDR3 is TGCGCCAGCAGCCCAATTGGGGAGACCCAGTACTTC. Its translation is CASSPIGETQYF. The whole variable domain, filled in from reference TRBV5-1 and TRBJ2-5, reads KAGVTQTPRYLIKTRGQQVTLSCSPISGHRSVSWYQQTPGQGLQFLFEYFSETQRNKGNFPGRFSGRQFSNSRSEMNVSTLELGDSALYLCASSPIGETQYFGPGTRLLVL.

The chain uses TRBV5-1 and TRBJ2-1; D may be TRBD2 (6 bases). From germline, CDR1 is SGHRS and CDR2 YFSETQ. V lost 0 bases and J lost 6, with 10 bases in between. The CDR3 sequence is 14 residues long. CDR3 DNA: TGCGCCAGCAGCTTGGTCGTGACTAGCAATGAGCAGTTCTTC. Residues: CASSLVVTSNEQFF.

V gene TRBV11-2 combines with J gene TRBJ2-7; D possibly corresponds to TRBD2 (7 bases). Germline lookup yields CDR1 SGHAT and CDR2 FQNNGV. The V and J ends lost 5 bases and 0 bases respectively, with 23 bases between them. The CDR3 length is 18 residues. The CDR3 loop reads CASSLGGTTDPGSYEQYV. DNA for the CDR3: TGTGCCAGCAGCCTGGGGGGGACAACCGATCCTGGCTCCTACGAGCAGTACGTC.

The chain couples TRBV6-6 to TRBJ2-5; D perhaps matches TRBD1 (5 bases). Between the trimmed V and J ends, which lost 5 bases and 5 bases, there was a span of 15 bases. Germline loops: CDR1 MNHNY, CDR2 SVGAGI (reference sequence). The CDR3 extends over 14 amino acids. The DNA of the CDR3 is TGTGCCAGCAGTAAGCAGACAGTGGTCGAGACCCAGTACTTC. Translating gives CASSKQTVVETQYF.

The chain couples TRBV19 to TRBJ1-5, with 7 bases fitting TRBD1. Per the germline V gene, CDR1 is LNHDA and CDR2 is SQIVND (reference sequence). This CDR3 spans 14 amino acids. V dropped 6 bases and J dropped 6; count of bases not matched to a gene: 8. The CDR3 region has the DNA TGTGCCAGTAGGGAACAGGGGAGCCCTCAGCCCCAGCATTTT. Translated: CASREQGSPQPQHF.

The chain carries TRBV10-3 and TRBJ1-2; no clear D. The CDR3 length is 13 residues. Trimming stripped 5 bases from V and 2 bases from J, with 9 bases between. Germline CDR1 and CDR2: ENHRY and SYGVKD. Written as DNA, the CDR3 is TGTGCCATCAGTCCCGGAATGAACTATGGCTACACCTTC. It encodes CAISPGMNYGYTF.

The V call is TRBV3-1 (or the pseudogene TRBV3-2), the J call TRBJ1-1; D is uncertain. Trimming pared 0 bases from V and 11 bases from J, leaving 10 bases between. Germline loops: CDR1 LGHDT, CDR2 YNNKEL (reference sequence). The CDR3 consists of 12 residues. The CDR3 nucleotides read TGTGCCAGCAGCCAAGAGACCTCGGGGGCTTTCTTT. Translated: CASSQETSGAFF.

The chain has TRBV7-2 and TRBJ2-2, with 7 bases lining up with TRBD2. The V segment lost 5 bases and the J segment 5 bases; nucleotides outside the gene matches: 5. From germline, CDR1 is SGHTA and CDR2 FQGNSA. CDR3 length: 14 amino acids. The CDR3 loop is CASSRGEITGELFF. The CDR3, as DNA: TGTGCCAGCAGCCGGGGGGAGATTACCGGGGAGCTGTTTTTT.

J is TRBJ2-7 and V is TRBV7-9; 9 bases are a match to TRBD2. The V and J ends lost 1 base and 2 bases, in that order; junction bases with no gene match: 3. Germline V gene lookup returns CDR1 SEHNR and CDR2 FQNEAQ (reference sequence). CDR3 length: 15 amino acids. The CDR3 spells CASSLGSSGAYEQYV. CDR3 DNA sequence: TGTGCCAGCAGCTTAGGGTCTAGCGGGGCCTACGAGCAGTACGTC.

The chain combines TRBV28 with TRBJ1-2; the D gene is possibly TRBD1 (5 bases). The CDR3 has 13 amino acids. V was trimmed by 6 bases and J by 5 bases, leaving 13 bases between them. The V gene's germline CDR1 is MDHEN and CDR2 SYDVKM. The CDR3 sequence is CASRYRIGYGYTF. CDR3 coding DNA: TGTGCCAGCAGATACAGGATCGGGTATGGCTACACCTTC.

The gene calls are TRBV18 and TRBJ1-2; D unclear. Germline CDR1 reads KGHSH; CDR2 reads LQKENI. V lost 3 bases, J lost 5 bases, and 7 bases lay in between. The CDR3 has 12 residues. The CDR3 DNA is TGTGCCAGCTCACCGACGGAGTATGGCTACACCTTC. This encodes CASSPTEYGYTF.

This clone was observed a handful of times. This chain joins TRBV7-2 and TRBJ1-1; D might be TRBD1 (6 bases). V dropped 5 bases and J dropped 0 bases, with 16 bases sitting between them. CDR1 is SGHTA and CDR2 is FQGNSA in the germline V gene. The CDR3 has 16 residues. The CDR3 reads CASSEFPGHVNTEAFF. In DNA, the CDR3 is TGTGCCAGCAGCGAATTCCCGGGACACGTGAACACTGAAGCTTTCTTT. The variable domain in full, completed from reference TRBV7-2 and TRBJ1-1, reads GAGVSQSPSNKVTEKGKDVELRCDPISGHTALYWYRQSLGQGLEFLIYFQGNSAPDKSGLPSDRFSAERTGGSVSTLTIQRTQQEDSAVYLCASSEFPGHVNTEAFFGQGTRLTVV.

The CDR3 spells CAWSVGVSSGTEAFF. In DNA form, the CDR3 reads TGTGCCTGGAGTGTTGGGGTTTCTTCGGGCACTGAAGCTTTCTTT. This sequence joins TRBV30 and TRBJ1-1, with D uncertain. This CDR3 region has 15 residues. Between the trimmed V and J ends, which lost 0 bases and 4 bases, there was a span of 15 bases. CDR1 is GTSNPN, CDR2 SVGIG, per germline (reference sequence).

The chain recombines TRBV28 with TRBJ2-1, with D possibly being TRBD2 (6 bases). V lost 7 bases and J 6 bases, leaving 22 bases between the germline ends. Germline CDR1 reads MDHEN; CDR2 reads SYDVKM. This CDR3 region has 16 residues. The CDR3 is CASNPTGVSLTNEQFF. In DNA form, the CDR3 reads TGTGCCAGCAACCCGACGGGGGTCTCGTTAACCAATGAGCAGTTCTTC.

As regards this clone: This sample includes further DNA sequences coding for the same CDR3. The rearrangement uses TRBV5-1 and TRBJ1-1; 8 bases agree with TRBD1. CDR1 and CDR2 (germline): SGHRS, YFSETQ. This CDR3 contains 15 residues. V lost 4 bases and J lost 1; bases outside the gene matches: 6. The CDR3 region has the DNA TGCGCCAGCAGCCTCTTGACAGGGGCGAACACTGAAGCTTTCTTT. Translated: CASSLLTGANTEAFF.

CDR3 nucleotides: TGTGCCACCAGCAGTAAGGGCGGGGGTTACAATGAGCAGTTCTTC. Amino acids: CATSSKGGGYNEQFF. The chain links TRBV15 to TRBJ2-1; 7 bases line up with TRBD2. This CDR3 region has 15 residues. The germline V gene has CDR1 LNHNV and CDR2 YYDKDF (reference sequence). V was clipped by 3 bases and J by 4 bases; unmatched bases: 6.

This clone was detected a few times. The genes are TRBV4-1 and TRBJ1-2; a weak D match, TRBD1 (5 bases). Germline loops: CDR1 MGHRA, CDR2 YSYEKL. The CDR3 has 16 residues. The V end lost 2 bases, the J end lost 5 bases, and 18 bases lay between the germline ends. In nucleotides, the CDR3 is TGCGCCAGCAGCCAACTGATGGGACCCTCTATTTATGGCTACACCTTC. Translated, it gives CASSQLMGPSIYGYTF.

This clone came up once. The J gene is TRBJ1-2, the V gene TRBV27, with 8 nucleotides matching TRBD1. The CDR3 is 17 residues long. Unmatched junction bases numbered 9, after V lost 3 bases and J lost 0 bases. Germline V gene data show CDR1 as MNHEY and CDR2 as SMNVEV (reference sequence). CDR3 region: CASSFSGQGASNYGYTF. CDR3 in DNA: TGTGCCAGCAGTTTTTCAGGGCAGGGGGCTTCTAACTATGGCTACACCTTC.

The rearrangement links TRBV11-3 to TRBJ2-1; tentatively, D is TRBD1 (5 bases). This CDR3 region has 13 residues. Trimming took off 5 bases at V and 5 bases at J, with 10 bases between the two ends. Germline V gene lookup returns CDR1 SGHNT and CDR2 YENEEA. The CDR3 DNA is TGTGCCAGCAGCCCAACAGGAAACAATGAGCAGTTCTTC. Translation: CASSPTGNNEQFF.

V gene TRBV15 combines with J gene TRBJ2-7; D not certain. Deletions cut 3 bases from V and 3 bases from J, with 6 bases between. The V gene's germline CDR1 is LNHNV and CDR2 YYDKDF (reference sequence). This CDR3 region has 12 residues. The CDR3 region is CATSSYYYEQYF. CDR3 sequence (DNA): TGTGCCACCAGCAGCTACTACTACGAGCAGTACTTC.

This chain joins TRBV5-4 and TRBJ2-3; TRBD2 matches 11 bases. The trim removed 1 base at V and 4 bases at J, leaving 5 bases unmatched. Germline CDR1 reads SGHNT; CDR2 reads YYREEE (reference sequence). The length of the CDR3 is 16 residues. CDR3 loop: CASSLWVAGGADTQYF. The CDR3 nucleotides are TGTGCCAGCAGCTTGTGGGTAGCGGGAGGGGCAGATACGCAGTATTTT.